The 4 T cell receptor beta chains below all came from one sample that was sequenced in a study of cytomegalovirus exposure and HLA in healthy donors. PCR primers comprised 60 Vbeta and 13 Jbeta primers. TCRdb's copy holds only in-frame clones and misses some; the assay was immunoSEQ multiplex PCR. The sample has 200,000 to 250,000 clones, 75% to 80% seen once. Sequenced input: PBMCs. These receptors originate from a man aged 18 to 29 in good health and CMV-seronegative.

The chain employs TRBV30 and TRBJ2-6; weak D call: TRBD1 (5 bases). V was trimmed by 4 bases and J by 0 bases, leaving 7 bases between them. The CDR3 has 14 amino acids. Looked up from germline, CDR1 is GTSNPN and CDR2 is SVGIG (reference sequence). The CDR3 region is CAWKGNSGANVLTF. As DNA, the CDR3 is TGTGCCTGGAAGGGGAACTCTGGGGCCAACGTCCTGACTTTC.

In its sample, this clone was seen a few times. The genes are TRBV19 and TRBJ2-1; 7 bases match TRBD1. The CDR3 runs 14 residues. In germline, CDR1 is LNHDA, CDR2 SQIVND (reference sequence). The junction had 8 bases not matched to a gene; V was cut back by 5 bases and J by 7 bases. The CDR3 protein is CASSPWDSLNEQFF. The CDR3 DNA is TGTGCCAGTAGTCCATGGGACAGCCTGAATGAGCAGTTCTTC.

This chain connects TRBV30 to TRBJ2-5; maybe TRBD2 (6 bases). Trimming cost V 4 bases and J 2 bases, with 17 bases left between them. The CDR3 has 15 residues. In germline, CDR1 is GTSNPN, CDR2 SVGIG (reference sequence). The CDR3 protein is CAWTSGGRSQETQYF. CDR3 in DNA: TGTGCCTGGACCAGCGGAGGGCGCAGTCAAGAGACCCAGTACTTC.

This chain joins TRBV7-2 and TRBJ2-2; D might be TRBD2 (5 bases). CDR1 is SGHTA and CDR2 is FQGNSA in the germline V gene. This CDR3 has 15 amino acids. The ends were cut back, 2 bases at V and 0 bases at J, with 7 bases in the middle. The CDR3 DNA reads TGTGCCAGCAGCTTAAAACTAGCGAACACCGGGGAGCTGTTTTTT. It yields the protein CASSLKLANTGELFF.